The following is a T cell receptor (beta chain) sequence with its context. Its antigen is not identified. The CDR3 has 13 amino acids. Between the trimmed V and J ends, which lost 8 bases and 0 bases, there was a span of 8 bases. In germline, CDR1 is MNHNS, CDR2 SASEGT. The sample belongs to a study of cytomegalovirus exposure and HLA in healthy donors. For the study at large: Sequencing of 150 million to 200 million T cells in an earlier analysis found 100 million to 140 million unique TCR beta sequences.

The PCR had 60 Vbeta and 13 Jbeta primers. Data came from immunoSEQ multiplex PCR; TCRdb stores just in-frame clones and leaves some out. In all, the sample yields under 40,000 clones. The study, taken as a whole, reports: V- and J-gene trimming of TCR beta was linked (in a later analysis) to a missense DCLRE1C variant.

The chain carries TRBV6-1 and TRBJ1-5; unclear D gene. The sequence was collected from a female donor in good health and CMV-seronegative. The sample consisted of PBMCs. CDR3 sequence reads: CASSGNSNQPQHF. As DNA, the CDR3 is TGTGCCAGCTCGGGGAATAGCAATCAGCCCCAGCATTTT.